The next 14 T cell receptor beta chains were all read from a single sample in a study of blood T cell repertoires in COVID-19. TCRdb's table, derived via immunoSEQ multiplex PCR, lists solely in-frame clones and lacks some. The sample lists about 260,000 clones; around 90% were seen once. Sequenced input: peripheral blood. Receptor source: a woman aged 55-70 years with COVID-19, enrolled during active disease.

The chain combines TRBV27 with TRBJ1-2; tentative D call: TRBD1 (5 bases). Looked up from germline, CDR1 is MNHEY and CDR2 is SMNVEV (reference sequence). V lost 2 bases and J 4 bases, leaving 20 bases between the germline ends. The CDR3 totals 17 residues. Written as DNA, the CDR3 is TGTGCCAGCAGTTTAACTCTCGGAGCAGCCCAGGGCTATGGCTACACCTTC. Amino acid sequence: CASSLTLGAAQGYGYTF.

The chain links TRBV7-3 to TRBJ2-3; 10 bases match TRBD2. V shed 5 bases, J shed 2 bases, and the junction held 13 bases outside the gene matches. CDR1 and CDR2 from the germline V gene are SGHTA and FQGTGA. The CDR3 spans 18 residues. CDR3 residues: CASSLSGLSGRATDTQYF. CDR3 sequence (DNA): TGTGCCAGCAGCCTCTCAGGCCTAAGCGGGAGGGCCACAGATACGCAGTATTTT.

The chain recombines TRBV19 with TRBJ1-6; 8 bases fit TRBD1. CDR1 and CDR2 from the germline V gene are LNHDA and SQIVND (reference sequence). V dropped 6 bases and J dropped 10; count of bases not matched to a gene: 11. This CDR3 contains 15 residues. CDR3 loop: CASRTTGAGGSPLHF. CDR3 DNA sequence: TGTGCCAGTAGGACGACAGGGGCAGGGGGATCACCCCTCCACTTT.

The chain employs TRBV19 and TRBJ2-5; TRBD2 matches 13 bases. CDR3 length: 16 residues. The V and J ends lost 5 bases and 4 bases, in that order; junction bases with no gene match: 7. CDR1 and CDR2 (germline): LNHDA, SQIVND (reference sequence). The CDR3, as DNA: TGTGCCAGTAGTGTACTAGCGGGAGGGCCGGGAGAGACCCAGTACTTC. Amino acids: CASSVLAGGPGETQYF.

Worth noting for this clone: This same CDR3 is encoded by further DNA sequences in the sample. V usage is TRBV5-1 and J usage is TRBJ2-7, with a tentative D call TRBD2 (5 bases). Germline V gene sequence: CDR1 SGHRS, CDR2 YFSETQ. This CDR3 region has 13 residues. Between the trimmed V and J ends, which lost 3 bases and 2 bases, there was a span of 9 bases. CDR3 loop: CASSSAGTYEQYF. CDR3 sequence (DNA): TGCGCCAGCAGCTCAGCCGGGACCTACGAGCAGTACTTC.

V usage is TRBV5-5 and J usage is TRBJ1-4, with D perhaps TRBD1 (5 bases). Between the trimmed V and J ends, which lost 1 base and 7 bases, there was a span of 14 bases. This CDR3 contains 15 residues. CDR1 and CDR2 from the germline V gene are SGHKS and YYEKEE (reference sequence). The CDR3, as DNA: TGTGCCAGCAGCTTGTCGGCAGGGTTAGGTGAAAAACTGTTTTTT. It encodes CASSLSAGLGEKLFF. Complete variable domain (other parts from reference TRBV5-5 and TRBJ1-4): DAGVTQSPTHLIKTRGQQVTLRCSPISGHKSVSWYQQVLGQGPQFIFQYYEKEERGRGNFPDRFSARQFPNYSSELNVNALLLGDSALYLCASSLSAGLGEKLFFGSGTQLSVL.

About this clone: The sample carries other DNA sequences with the same CDR3. The chain links TRBV11-2 to TRBJ1-2; 10 nucleotides agree with TRBD1. V trimming: 5 bases; J trimming: 2 bases; junction bases outside the gene matches: 2. This CDR3 has 14 residues. Germline V gene sequence: CDR1 SGHAT, CDR2 FQNNGV. The CDR3 protein is CASSPDRGNYGYTF. The CDR3 region has the DNA TGTGCCAGCAGCCCGGACAGGGGGAACTATGGCTACACCTTC.

This sequence joins TRBV6-5 and TRBJ2-3; TRBD2 aligns across 7 bases. The CDR3 is 14 residues long. V was clipped by 7 bases and J by 6 bases; unmatched bases: 10. Germline CDR1 is MNHEY and CDR2 is SVGAGI. In DNA, the CDR3 is TGTGCCAGCACCCGGACTGGGGGGGTTGATACGCAGTATTTT. This codes for CASTRTGGVDTQYF.

The chain links TRBV6-4 to TRBJ1-1; D unclear. This CDR3 is built from 13 residues. The germline V gene has CDR1 MRHNA and CDR2 SNTAGT. V lost 5 bases and J lost 1, with 8 bases in between. The CDR3 sequence: CASSRLRNTEAFF. DNA of the CDR3: TGTGCCAGCAGTCGACTGAGGAACACTGAAGCTTTCTTT.

The chain joins TRBV9 to TRBJ2-3; no firm D call. Germline CDR1 SGDLS, CDR2 YYNGEE. The CDR3 runs to 13 residues. Trimming removed 3 bases at V and 5 bases at J, with 10 bases between. The CDR3 protein is CASSALSEDTQYF. The CDR3 region has the DNA TGTGCCAGCAGCGCGCTTAGTGAAGATACGCAGTATTTT.

This clone was detected once. The chain couples TRBV24-1 to TRBJ1-5; possibly TRBD1 for D (6 bases). Trimming stripped 2 bases from V and 10 bases from J, with 17 bases between. CDR1 and CDR2 (germline): KGHDR, SFDVKD. CDR3 size: 15 residues. The CDR3 DNA follows: TGTGCCACCAGTGATTCTTGGGCAGGGGAGGGCCCCCAGCATTTT. Translation: CATSDSWAGEGPQHF.

The chain recombines TRBV27 with TRBJ1-1; no definite D call. V dropped 5 bases and J dropped 1 base, with 11 bases sitting between them. Germline CDR1 and CDR2: MNHEY and SMNVEV (reference sequence). The CDR3 sequence is 14 residues long. Here the CDR3 reads CASSKPTGNTEAFF. The CDR3 nucleotides are TGTGCCAGCAGTAAACCGACGGGGAACACTGAAGCTTTCTTT.

The CDR3 region has the DNA TGTGCCAGTAGTATCCAATCTGGGGCCAACGTCCTGACTTTC. Translated: CASSIQSGANVLTF. The V and J genes are TRBV19 and TRBJ2-6; D gene ambiguous. The V end lost 3 bases, the J end lost 1 base, and 4 bases lay between the germline ends. CDR1 is LNHDA, CDR2 SQIVND, per germline (reference sequence). This CDR3 has 14 amino acids.

J is TRBJ1-2 and V is TRBV14, with 9 bases identical to TRBD1. The trim removed 0 bases at V and 7 bases at J, leaving 6 bases unmatched. The CDR3 loop spans 15 amino acids. Germline V CDR1 and CDR2: SGHDN, FVKESK. The CDR3 bases are TGTGCCAGCAGCCAAGAGGACAGGGGCGGCTTTGGCTACACCTTC. This translates into CASSQEDRGGFGYTF. Full variable domain (outside the CDR3, taken from reference TRBV14 and TRBJ1-2): EAGVTQFPSHSVIEKGQTVTLRCDPISGHDNLYWYRRVMGKEIKFLLHFVKESKQDESGMPNNRFLAERTGGTYSTLKVQPAELEDSGVYFCASSQEDRGGFGYTFGSGTRLTVV.